The TCR beta chain described here comes from a study of T-cell reconstitution after alpha-beta-depleted transplantation in children. A TCRbeta library incorporating unique molecular identifiers was prepared. TCRdb reprocessed the PCR reads via MiXCR and lists one record per CDR3 protein. The sample has about a million distinct CDR3 sequences; about 29% are singletons. V was trimmed by 1 base and J by 0 bases, leaving 13 bases between them. This CDR3 has 15 residues. The germline gives CDR1 DFQATT, CDR2 SNEGSKA (reference sequence). This clonotype was observed a few times. Its antigen is not known. The study, taken as a whole, reports: Surviving recipient cells, namely T cells and thymic progenitors, were the source of high day-60 TCRbeta diversity in some patients. Reports say that about two months after transplant, the alpha-beta T cells came out of several hundred graft clones that had expanded. Diversity and T-cell counts at one year after transplant derived mostly from new T cells.

This specimen was PBMCs, mostly from graft donor cells, taken 360 days after TCRalphabeta/CD19-depleted stem cell transplant. The chain couples TRBV20-1 to TRBJ2-7; D unresolved. This TCR was recovered from a boy in the first two years of life who had a stem cell transplant for SCID, so the T cells may come from the graft donor. CDR3 coding DNA: TGCAGTGCTAGAGGTAGACATTCGAGCTCCTACGAGCAGTACTTC. As protein: CSARGRHSSSYEQYF.